The 11 T cell receptor beta chains given below trace back to one sample, sequenced in a study of cytomegalovirus exposure and HLA in healthy donors. This PCR relied on a set of 60 Vbeta primers and 13 Jbeta primers. Clones were read by immunoSEQ multiplex PCR, and TCRdb kept only the in-frame ones, dropping some. The table has 200,000 to 250,000 clones, approximately 80% seen once. What was sequenced was PBMCs. These receptors all stem from a boy between 2 and 15 years old in good health and CMV-seronegative.

J is TRBJ2-3 and V is TRBV2; 8 bases are a match to TRBD1. CDR1 is SNHLY and CDR2 is FYNNEI in the germline V gene. The J segment lost 2 bases and the V segment lost 6 bases, leaving 10 bases of the junction unmatched. The CDR3 is made up of 16 amino acids. The CDR3 nucleotides are TGTGCCAGCAGGGGACAGGTCAGTGCAGTCACAGATACGCAGTATTTT. Protein product: CASRGQVSAVTDTQYF.

J is TRBJ2-1 and V is TRBV7-9, with 8 positions matching TRBD1. The CDR3 extends over 15 amino acids. CDR1 SEHNR and CDR2 FQNEAQ come from the germline V gene (reference sequence). Trimming cost V 2 bases and J 7 bases; bases outside gene matches: 7. The CDR3 bases are TGTGCCAGCAGCTTACCGACAGGGGACCGGAATGAGCAGTTCTTC. This sequence encodes CASSLPTGDRNEQFF.

The chain couples TRBV2 to TRBJ2-5; the match to TRBD2 covers 7 bases. CDR1 and CDR2 (germline): SNHLY, FYNNEI. The junction had 7 bases not matched to a gene; V was cut back by 5 bases and J by 4 bases. The CDR3 consists of 14 residues. CDR3 residues: CASSSGGVRETQYF. CDR3 DNA sequence: TGTGCCAGCAGTTCTGGGGGGGTCCGAGAGACCCAGTACTTC.

V gene TRBV5-4 combines with J gene TRBJ1-6; TRBD1 matches 7 bases. The germline V gene encodes CDR1 SGHNT and CDR2 YYREEE (reference sequence). The CDR3 totals 12 residues. The trim removed 5 bases at V and 10 bases at J, leaving 3 bases unmatched. The CDR3 loop is CASRLQGSPLHF. For the CDR3, the DNA is TGTGCCAGCAGACTACAGGGGTCACCCCTCCACTTT.

This chain's CDR3 is CASSITSGASYEQYF. For the CDR3, the DNA is TGTGCCAGCAGTATTACTAGCGGGGCCTCCTACGAGCAGTACTTC. V gene TRBV2 combines with J gene TRBJ2-7; 10 bases map to TRBD2. In germline, CDR1 is SNHLY, CDR2 FYNNEI. J gave up 0 bases and V 5 bases, and 4 bases lay outside the gene matches. The CDR3 has 15 amino acids.

This rearrangement joins TRBV6-5 to TRBJ2-3; 7 bases agree with TRBD2. The CDR3 has 14 amino acids. Germline CDR1 MNHEY, CDR2 SVGAGI. V trimming: 6 bases; J trimming: 5 bases; junction bases outside the gene matches: 8. For the CDR3, the DNA is TGTGCCAGCAGACTACAAGCGGGGTTAGATACGCAGTATTTT. Translated, it gives CASRLQAGLDTQYF.

The rearrangement uses TRBV5-4 and TRBJ2-3, with a possible D match to TRBD2 (6 bases). CDR1 is SGHNT and CDR2 is YYREEE in the germline V gene (reference sequence). This CDR3 spans 15 amino acids. V lost 0 bases and J 0 bases, leaving 8 bases between the germline ends. In DNA, the CDR3 is TGTGCCAGCAGCTTGGCCGGGAGAAGCACAGATACGCAGTATTTT. This encodes CASSLAGRSTDTQYF.

V gene TRBV30 combines with J gene TRBJ2-3; TRBD2 matches at 7 bases. Germline V gives CDR1 GTSNPN, CDR2 SVGIG (reference sequence). Losses at the gene ends were 0 bases for V and 0 bases for J; bases not matched to a gene: 3. This CDR3 is built from 15 residues. The CDR3 loop reads CAWSVQRGSTDTQYF. The DNA for the CDR3 is TGTGCCTGGAGTGTACAGCGGGGTAGCACAGATACGCAGTATTTT. Variable domain in full (rest from reference TRBV30 and TRBJ2-3): SQTIHQWPATLVQPVGSPLSLECTVEGTSNPNLYWYRQAAGRGLQLLFYSVGIGQISSEVPQNLSASRPQDRQFILSSKKLLLSDSGFYLCAWSVQRGSTDTQYFGPGTRLTVL.

This chain uses TRBV5-4 with TRBJ2-2; weak D call: TRBD1 (6 bases). Germline CDR1 and CDR2: SGHNT and YYREEE (reference sequence). V was clipped by 1 base and J by 1 base, with 8 bases between them. This CDR3 contains 15 residues. The CDR3 DNA is TGTGCCAGCAGCTTGCCGGACAGGAACACCGGGGAGCTGTTTTTT. It translates to CASSLPDRNTGELFF.

The rearrangement joins TRBV4-2 to TRBJ2-3; 8 nucleotides line up with TRBD2. Germline V gene data show CDR1 as LGHNA and CDR2 as YNFKEQ. V shed 0 bases, J shed 4 bases, and the junction held 6 bases outside the gene matches. This CDR3 has 16 amino acids. The CDR3 is CASSQDSQAGADTQYF. The DNA of the CDR3 is TGTGCCAGCAGCCAAGATAGCCAAGCGGGGGCAGATACGCAGTATTTT.

The rearrangement uses TRBV25-1 and TRBJ1-2; maybe TRBD1 (6 bases). The V end lost 4 bases, the J end lost 5 bases, and 14 bases lay between the germline ends. The CDR3 loop spans 14 amino acids. Germline-derived CDR1 and CDR2 are MGHDK and SYGVNS. CDR3 in amino acids: CASSAGQSIYGYTF. As DNA, the CDR3 is TGTGCCAGCAGTGCCGGACAGAGTATTTATGGCTACACCTTC.